The table lists the clone carrying this T cell receptor beta chain with a few counts. Its target is unknown. The PCR contained 60 Vbeta and 13 Jbeta primers. Profiling relied on immunoSEQ multiplex PCR, and the TCRdb table lists in-frame clones only, not all of them. Counted here are about 110,000 clones, 15% occurring once; the ten biggest clones make up under 2%. This sample was included in a study of cytomegalovirus exposure and HLA in healthy donors. Study findings and constraints: As was reported, the classifier diagnosed cytomegalovirus status with high specificity and sensitivity.

This sequence originates from a woman under 30 in good health and CMV-seronegative. Sequencing input: PBMCs.

In DNA, the CDR3 is TGTGCCAGCAGTTTCTCCCTAGCGGGAGTTAGAACAGATACGCAGTATTTT. It encodes CASSFSLAGVRTDTQYF. The chain links TRBV28 to TRBJ2-3, with 10 bases matching TRBD2. The V gene's germline CDR1 is MDHEN and CDR2 SYDVKM. CDR3 size: 17 residues. V dropped 3 bases and J dropped 3; count of bases not matched to a gene: 9.